Listed below are T cell receptor beta chains from one sample, sequenced in a study of cytomegalovirus exposure and HLA in healthy donors. The table came from immunoSEQ multiplex PCR; TCRdb's copy has only in-frame clones and leaves some out. The sample records some 140,000 clones, approximately 80% being singletons. The sequenced sample was PBMCs. All receptors come from a man aged 30 to 45 in good health and CMV-seropositive. The CDR3 runs from the conserved cysteine through the conserved F or W.

j_call: TRBJ1-1
v_call: TRBV9
cdr3_aa: CASSHRGGTEAFF

j_call: TRBJ2-5
v_call: TRBV18
cdr3_aa: CASSGTSGSGETQYF

j_call: TRBJ1-2
v_call: TRBV19
cdr3_aa: CASSPTRTGFYTF

j_call: TRBJ2-7
v_call: TRBV25-1
cdr3_aa: CASRNSGGTYEQYF

j_call: TRBJ1-2
v_call: TRBV25-1
cdr3_aa: CASSAGPGAGGYGYTF

j_call: TRBJ1-1
v_call: TRBV18
cdr3_aa: CASSRDRGPSGTEAFF

j_call: TRBJ2-7
v_call: TRBV7-9
cdr3_aa: CASSSVGRSDTYEQYF

j_call: TRBJ2-2
v_call: TRBV5-1
cdr3_aa: CASSRTGDSGELFF

j_call: TRBJ1-2
v_call: TRBV27
cdr3_aa: CASSFITGQGNYGYTF

j_call: TRBJ1-5
v_call: TRBV6-1
cdr3_aa: CASSEQALYSNQPQHF

j_call: TRBJ1-1
v_call: TRBV7-9
cdr3_aa: CASSSRERGTEAFF

j_call: TRBJ2-1
v_call: TRBV9
cdr3_aa: CASSVVGSGGEEQFF

j_call: TRBJ1-1
v_call: TRBV7-8
cdr3_aa: CASRLGGGPNVAFF

j_call: TRBJ2-7
v_call: TRBV7-8
cdr3_aa: CASSLENYEQYF

j_call: TRBJ2-1
v_call: TRBV18
cdr3_aa: CASSPGLGPDEQFF

j_call: TRBJ2-3
v_call: TRBV10-3
cdr3_aa: CAISVRLAGGPTDTQYF

j_call: TRBJ2-6
v_call: TRBV7-6
cdr3_aa: CASSSQGAGANVLTF

j_call: TRBJ2-2
v_call: TRBV21-1
cdr3_aa: CASSKVIRTIVTGELFF

j_call: TRBJ2-5
v_call: TRBV7-2
cdr3_aa: CASSPRYQETQYF

j_call: TRBJ1-1
v_call: TRBV4-3
cdr3_aa: CASSQRGNTEAFF

j_call: TRBJ2-3
v_call: TRBV7-6
cdr3_aa: CASSLVSGENTDTQYF

j_call: TRBJ2-7
v_call: TRBV6-6
cdr3_aa: CASRPAGGYTYEQYF